The 27 T cell receptor beta chains listed next were all sequenced from one sample in a study of monozygotic twins with inflammatory bowel disease. TCRdb reprocessed the 5' RACE reads and keeps a single row for each CDR3 protein, giving no DNA. This sample contains about 380,000 distinct CDR3 sequences. The specimen was blood. The receptors were sampled from a human donor with ulcerative colitis or Crohn's disease, or a healthy co-twin of an affected twin (not recorded which).

CDR3 residues: CASTLSGGVNNEQFF. This sequence joins TRBV19 and TRBJ2-1; TCRdb proposes TRBD1, but this gene call is untestable without DNA. The CDR3 runs 15 residues. The germline CDR1 and CDR2 sequences are LNHDA and SQIVND (reference sequence). Complete variable domain (other parts from reference TRBV19 and TRBJ2-1): DGGITQSPKYLFRKEGQNVTLSCEQNLNHDAMYWYRQDPGQGLRLIYYSQIVNDFQKGDIAEGYSVSREKKESFPLTVTSAQKNPTAFYLCASTLSGGVNNEQFFGPGTRLTVL.

The chain combines TRBV20-1 with TRBJ2-7; as DNA is missing, the TRBD2 call by TCRdb cannot be tested. Germline-derived CDR1 and CDR2 are DFQATT and SNEGSKA (reference sequence). The CDR3 covers 14 residues. The CDR3 here is CSARDSGVAYEQYF.

The CDR3: CATSDFTREEQFF. This sequence joins TRBV24-1 and TRBJ2-1; TCRdb proposes TRBD2, but this gene call is untestable without DNA. Germline values: CDR1 KGHDR, CDR2 SFDVKD. The CDR3 covers 13 residues.

The chain carries TRBV5-1 and TRBJ1-2; TCRdb's assignment of TRBD1 cannot be checked, as there is no DNA. Germline values: CDR1 SGHRS, CDR2 YFSETQ. The CDR3 contains 13 residues. The CDR3 is CASSQGQGRLYTF.

V gene TRBV4-1 combines with J gene TRBJ2-1; TCRdb proposes TRBD2, but this gene call is untestable without DNA. This CDR3 comprises 15 residues. The germline gives CDR1 MGHRA, CDR2 YSYEKL. Here the CDR3 reads CASSQGGLAGNEQFF.

This sequence joins TRBV7-9 and TRBJ2-7; TCRdb indicates TRBD1, and absent DNA this call remains unverified. This CDR3 is 15 amino acids long. Germline assignment: CDR1 SEHNR and CDR2 FQNEAQ (reference sequence). CDR3 sequence reads: CASSLQQGASYEQYF. Using reference TRBV7-9 and TRBJ2-7 for the parts outside the CDR3, the full variable domain is DTGVSQNPRHKITKRGQNVTFRCDPISEHNRLYWYRQTLGQGPEFLTYFQNEAQLEKSRLLSDRFSAERPKGSFSTLEIQRTEQGDSAMYLCASSLQQGASYEQYFGPGTRLTVT.

The chain has TRBV7-9 and TRBJ1-2. The CDR3 length is 14 residues. CDR1 and CDR2 (germline): SEHNR, FQNEAQ (reference sequence). CDR3 region: CASSLSRVNYGYTF.

The CDR3: CASSYLRAPGQGAPRDTEAFF. V usage is TRBV6-2 or TRBV6-3 and J usage is TRBJ1-1; TCRdb names TRBD1, which stays unverified in the absence of DNA. Germline loops: CDR1 MNHEY, CDR2 SVGEGT. The CDR3 totals 21 residues.

This chain connects TRBV5-1 to TRBJ2-1; there is no DNA to check the TCRdb D call of TRBD2. The CDR3 runs 17 residues. Germline V gene lookup returns CDR1 SGHRS and CDR2 YFSETQ. The chain's CDR3 is CASSSELGMSSYNEQFF.

The chain employs TRBV27 and TRBJ2-3. The CDR3 is made up of 13 amino acids. Germline V gene lookup returns CDR1 MNHEY and CDR2 SMNVEV (reference sequence). The CDR3 sequence is CASSLSGLDTQYF.

The chain is built from TRBV20-1 and TRBJ2-3. CDR1 DFQATT and CDR2 SNEGSKA come from the germline V gene (reference sequence). The CDR3 is 12 amino acids. This CDR3 is CSARPFGDTQYF.

CDR3 residues: CASSFDPEAFF. V and J are TRBV7-9 and TRBJ1-1. Per germline, CDR1 SEHNR and CDR2 FQNEAQ (reference sequence). There are 11 residues in the CDR3.

The rearrangement uses TRBV4-1 and TRBJ2-2; TCRdb's D gene call, TRBD2, goes unchecked for lack of DNA. The CDR3 extends over 15 amino acids. Germline assignment: CDR1 MGHRA and CDR2 YSYEKL. The CDR3 protein is CASSREDSSTGELFF.

This chain links TRBV4-1 with TRBJ1-2. The germline gives CDR1 MGHRA, CDR2 YSYEKL. CDR3 length: 16 residues. CDR3 residues: CASSQAYLGSGYGYTF.

The chain uses TRBV2 and TRBJ2-2; the TRBD1 assignment by TCRdb is unverifiable without DNA. This CDR3 region has 15 residues. Germline V CDR1 and CDR2: SNHLY, FYNNEI. This chain's CDR3 is CASTYRDRNTGELFF.

The rearrangement uses TRBV7-9 and TRBJ2-7. The CDR3 contains 15 residues. CDR1 and CDR2 from the germline V gene are SEHNR and FQNEAQ (reference sequence). The chain's CDR3 is CASSLTRSVLSEQYF. Based on the CDR3 plus reference TRBV7-9 and TRBJ2-7, the full variable domain is DTGVSQNPRHKITKRGQNVTFRCDPISEHNRLYWYRQTLGQGPEFLTYFQNEAQLEKSRLLSDRFSAERPKGSFSTLEIQRTEQGDSAMYLCASSLTRSVLSEQYFGPGTRLTVT.

V and J are TRBV12-3 or TRBV12-4 and TRBJ2-7; with no DNA, the TCRdb D assignment of TRBD2 cannot be verified. The CDR3 extends over 13 amino acids. This chain's CDR3 is CASSPGTSSEQYF.

This chain uses TRBV6-2 or TRBV6-3 with TRBJ1-1. The CDR3 spans 13 residues. CDR1 is MNHEY, CDR2 SVGEGT, per germline. The CDR3 is CASSFIGVTEAFF.

V and J are TRBV11-2 and TRBJ2-1; as DNA is missing, the TRBD2 call by TCRdb cannot be tested. CDR1 SGHAT and CDR2 FQNNGV come from the germline V gene. The CDR3 runs to 14 residues. CDR3 loop: CASQSSGAGNEQFF.

The rearrangement links TRBV6-1 to TRBJ2-3; checking the TCRdb D call of TRBD1 is not possible without DNA. CDR1 is MNHNS and CDR2 is SASEGT in the germline V gene. The CDR3 covers 15 residues. This CDR3 is CASSDPGGPADTQYF.

CDR3 protein: CSVAPTASYEQYF. V usage is TRBV29-1 and J usage is TRBJ2-7; checking the TCRdb D call of TRBD1 is not possible without DNA. The germline CDR1 and CDR2 sequences are SQVTM and ANQGSEA. The CDR3 is 13 residues long.

The chain recombines TRBV4-2 with TRBJ2-1; checking the TCRdb D call of TRBD2 is not possible without DNA. CDR1 and CDR2 from the germline V gene are LGHNA and YNFKEQ. This CDR3 is built from 16 residues. CDR3 protein: CASSRDQLRLDNEQFF.

CDR3 loop: CASSPLGSYTDTQYF. V usage is TRBV18 and J usage is TRBJ2-3. The CDR3 totals 15 residues. In germline, CDR1 is KGHSH, CDR2 LQKENI.

The chain recombines TRBV7-2 with TRBJ1-1. This CDR3 is 13 amino acids long. Germline V gives CDR1 SGHTA, CDR2 FQGNSA. The CDR3 here is CASSLERKTEAFF.

J is TRBJ2-7 and V is TRBV19; TCRdb gives TRBD1 as the D gene, but with no DNA this cannot be confirmed. The CDR3 runs to 16 residues. The V gene's germline CDR1 is LNHDA and CDR2 SQIVND (reference sequence). CDR3 region: CASSNRRDRGTYEQYF. Full variable domain (outside the CDR3, taken from reference TRBV19 and TRBJ2-7): DGGITQSPKYLFRKEGQNVTLSCEQNLNHDAMYWYRQDPGQGLRLIYYSQIVNDFQKGDIAEGYSVSREKKESFPLTVTSAQKNPTAFYLCASSNRRDRGTYEQYFGPGTRLTVT.

CDR3 loop: CASSFSRDRGLYEQYF. The chain employs TRBV11-2 and TRBJ2-7; TCRdb names TRBD1, which stays unverified in the absence of DNA. In germline, CDR1 is SGHAT, CDR2 FQNNGV. The CDR3 extends over 16 amino acids.

The rearrangement joins TRBV6-2 or TRBV6-3 to TRBJ2-5; the D gene TCRdb calls, TRBD2, cannot be checked with no DNA. The CDR3 sequence is 15 residues long. The V gene's germline CDR1 is MNHEY and CDR2 SVGEGT. This CDR3 is CASRPGLLGGETQYF.